The 30 T cell receptor beta chains below all came from one sample that was sequenced in a study of blood T cell repertoires in COVID-19. Profiled with immunoSEQ multiplex PCR; TCRdb holds only in-frame clones, not every one. Among some 250,000 clones listed, 85% to 90% were seen once. The sequenced material came from PBMCs or T cells enriched from blood (not recorded which). The origin of the receptors is a man younger than 35 who had recovered from COVID-19.

The chain links TRBV24-1 to TRBJ1-2; 9 nucleotides line up with TRBD1. This CDR3 has 14 amino acids. Germline values: CDR1 KGHDR, CDR2 SFDVKD. After removal of 4 bases from V and 6 bases from J, the junction contained 5 bases not matched to a gene. CDR3 sequence (DNA): TGTGCCACCAGTGACCCTAGGACAGGGGATGGCTACACCTTC. Translated: CATSDPRTGDGYTF.

This CDR3 reads CASSLTTSGYEQYF. CDR3 bases: TGTGCCAGCAGTTTAACGACTAGCGGCTACGAGCAGTACTTC. The chain combines TRBV27 with TRBJ2-7; 9 bases map to TRBD2. CDR3 size: 14 residues. Trimming cost V 2 bases and J 3 bases; bases outside gene matches: 2. Germline V lookup: CDR1 MNHEY, CDR2 SMNVEV (reference sequence).

The chain combines TRBV28 with TRBJ2-7; possible D gene TRBD1, 6 bases. V was trimmed by 4 bases and J by 5 bases, leaving 15 bases between them. The CDR3 runs to 14 residues. Germline V gene lookup returns CDR1 MDHEN and CDR2 SYDVKM. CDR3: CASSSGQLTDEQYF. CDR3 nucleotide sequence: TGTGCCAGCAGTTCGGGACAATTGACCGACGAGCAGTACTTC.

V gene TRBV29-1 combines with J gene TRBJ1-2; D gene ambiguous. The germline gives CDR1 SQVTM, CDR2 ANQGSEA. Between the trimmed V and J ends, which lost 0 bases and 3 bases, there was a span of 11 bases. The CDR3 extends over 14 amino acids. The CDR3 loop reads CSVEEVAADYGYTF. CDR3 DNA: TGCAGCGTTGAAGAGGTAGCAGCTGACTATGGCTACACCTTC. The full variable domain, in which reference TRBV29-1 and TRBJ1-2 provide the parts outside the CDR3, is SAVISQKPSRDICQRGTSLTIQCQVDSQVTMMFWYRQQPGQSLTLIATANQGSEATYESGFVIDKFPISRPNLTFSTLTVSNMSPEDSSIYLCSVEEVAADYGYTFGSGTRLTVV.

The chain links TRBV9 to TRBJ1-2, with 7 bases lining up with TRBD1. CDR1 SGDLS and CDR2 YYNGEE come from the germline V gene. V lost 0 bases to trimming and J lost 4 bases; unmatched junction nucleotides: 3. The CDR3 contains 14 residues. CDR3 nucleotide sequence: TGTGCCAGCAGCGTAGCTCAGGGGGTCTATGGCTACACCTTC. Protein: CASSVAQGVYGYTF. Full variable domain (rest looked up from reference TRBV9 and TRBJ1-2): DSGVTQTPKHLITATGQRVTLRCSPRSGDLSVYWYQQSLDQGLQFLIQYYNGEERAKGNILERFSAQQFPDLHSELNLSSLELGDSALYFCASSVAQGVYGYTFGSGTRLTVV.

The chain carries TRBV18 and TRBJ2-3, with D possibly matching TRBD2 (6 bases). There are 14 residues in the CDR3. From germline, CDR1 is KGHSH and CDR2 LQKENI. V shed 8 bases and J shed 3 bases, with 15 bases lying between them. CDR3 nucleotide sequence: TGTGCCAGCCGGGACTCTACGGGAACAGATACGCAGTATTTT. Its translation is CASRDSTGTDTQYF.

The chain has TRBV10-1 and TRBJ1-6; D is undetermined. Trimming took 2 bases from V and 7 from J, leaving 9 bases between them. This CDR3 spans 14 amino acids. CDR1 is WNHNN and CDR2 is SYGVQD in the germline V gene (reference sequence). The CDR3 DNA reads as TGCGCCAGCAGTGAGAACCCGGGGAATTCACCCCTCCACTTT. This codes for CASSENPGNSPLHF.

This sequence joins TRBV5-1 and TRBJ2-1, with D tentatively TRBD1 (6 bases). V was trimmed by 0 bases and J by 1 base, leaving 11 bases between them. The germline V gene encodes CDR1 SGHRS and CDR2 YFSETQ. The CDR3 contains 16 residues. CDR3 sequence reads: CASSLVGDMSYNEQFF. Here the CDR3 DNA reads TGCGCCAGCAGCTTGGTGGGGGACATGTCCTACAATGAGCAGTTCTTC.

V is TRBV5-5 and J is TRBJ2-2; maybe TRBD2 (5 bases). This CDR3 comprises 15 residues. Germline-derived CDR1 and CDR2 are SGHKS and YYEKEE (reference sequence). Deletions cut 6 bases from V and 4 bases from J, with 16 bases between. The CDR3 reads CASKPNPEVTGELFF. CDR3 sequence (DNA): TGTGCCAGCAAACCTAACCCGGAGGTCACCGGGGAGCTGTTTTTT.

This rearrangement joins TRBV5-1 to TRBJ2-2; 7 bases are shared with TRBD1. The junction had 8 bases not matched to a gene; V was cut back by 4 bases and J by 2 bases. Germline V gene data show CDR1 as SGHRS and CDR2 as YFSETQ. The CDR3 consists of 16 residues. The CDR3 region has the DNA TGCGCCAGCAGCCCCGGGACAGCTTCTAACACCGGGGAGCTGTTTTTT. Its translation is CASSPGTASNTGELFF.

The V gene is TRBV7-9, the J gene TRBJ1-2, with 7 bases aligning to TRBD1. This CDR3 comprises 14 residues. The V gene's germline CDR1 is SEHNR and CDR2 FQNEAQ (reference sequence). V was pared by 2 bases and J by 8 bases, with 8 bases of the junction left unmatched. This CDR3 is CASSLRQGQYGYTF. The DNA of the CDR3 is TGTGCCAGCAGCTTACGACAGGGTCAGTACGGCTACACCTTC. The variable domain in full, with the rest retrieved from reference TRBV7-9 and TRBJ1-2, is DTGVSQNPRHKITKRGQNVTFRCDPISEHNRLYWYRQTLGQGPEFLTYFQNEAQLEKSRLLSDRFSAERPKGSFSTLEIQRTEQGDSAMYLCASSLRQGQYGYTFGSGTRLTVV.

This chain connects TRBV20-1 to TRBJ2-3; 7 bases align to TRBD2. This CDR3 has 13 amino acids. Looked up from germline, CDR1 is DFQATT and CDR2 is SNEGSKA (reference sequence). J gave up 6 bases and V 3 bases, and 6 bases lay outside the gene matches. CDR3 nucleotides: TGCAGTGCTAGTGGGAGGGCCTTTGATACGCAGTATTTT. Its protein product is CSASGRAFDTQYF.

The chain combines TRBV3-1 (or the pseudogene TRBV3-2) with TRBJ1-6, with unresolved D. Trimming took off 0 bases at V and 0 bases at J, with 9 bases between the two ends. Per the germline V gene, CDR1 is LGHDT and CDR2 is YNNKEL (reference sequence). The CDR3 extends over 17 amino acids. CDR3 loop: CASSQERISSYNSPLHF. In DNA, the CDR3 is TGTGCCAGCAGCCAAGAGAGGATTAGCTCCTATAATTCACCCCTCCACTTT.

This clone was detected only once. The chain combines TRBV10-3 with TRBJ2-7; 8 bases are a match to TRBD2. CDR1 ENHRY and CDR2 SYGVKD come from the germline V gene. The CDR3 is 14 residues long. The V segment lost 11 bases and the J segment 6 bases; nucleotides outside the gene matches: 15. The CDR3 protein is CAAGSGLGTFEQYF. The DNA for the CDR3 is TGTGCCGCCGGCTCGGGACTAGGCACTTTCGAGCAGTACTTC.

This clone was counted only a few times. The chain is built from TRBV11-3 and TRBJ2-6, with D uncertain. The V gene's germline CDR1 is SGHNT and CDR2 YENEEA. Between the trimmed V and J ends, which lost 3 bases and 3 bases, there was a span of 9 bases. This CDR3 is 15 amino acids long. CDR3 nucleotide sequence: TGTGCCAGCAGCTTCGAAGCGAGTGGGGCCAACGTCCTGACTTTC. Translating it yields CASSFEASGANVLTF.

This clone was seen only a few times. V usage is TRBV18 and J usage is TRBJ1-2; 7 nucleotides agree with TRBD1. CDR1 is KGHSH and CDR2 is LQKENI in the germline V gene. Trimming took 4 bases from V and 4 from J; bases not matched to a gene: 6. This CDR3 contains 14 residues. The CDR3 loop reads CASSHAHRGYGYTF. The CDR3 coding sequence is TGTGCCAGCTCACACGCCCACAGGGGCTATGGCTACACCTTC.

In this sample, this clone turned up once. V gene TRBV5-1 combines with J gene TRBJ1-4, with TRBD1 identical over 7 bases. CDR3 length: 14 residues. Losses at the gene ends were 4 bases for V and 7 bases for J; bases not matched to a gene: 7. Germline assignment: CDR1 SGHRS and CDR2 YFSETQ. CDR3 bases: TGCGCCAGCAGCCTCGACAGGGACGCTGAAAAACTGTTTTTT. Translated, it gives CASSLDRDAEKLFF.

This clone appeared a single time. The chain is built from TRBV2 and TRBJ2-7, with D perhaps matching TRBD2 (5 bases). V dropped 7 bases and J dropped 7 bases, with 14 bases sitting between them. The germline V gene encodes CDR1 SNHLY and CDR2 FYNNEI. The CDR3 spans 12 residues. The CDR3 DNA follows: TGTGCCAGCACCAGAGAGGGTCGGGAGCAGTACTTC. It specifies CASTREGREQYF.

The V gene is TRBV9, the J gene TRBJ2-3; possibly TRBD2 for D (5 bases). V lost 1 base and J lost 6, with 15 bases in between. This CDR3 comprises 15 residues. Germline values: CDR1 SGDLS, CDR2 YYNGEE. This chain's CDR3 is CASSVSSATFDTQYF. As DNA, the CDR3 is TGTGCCAGCAGCGTAAGTAGCGCGACTTTCGATACGCAGTATTTT.

This chain links TRBV2 with TRBJ1-3, with 9 bases lining up with TRBD1. Germline V gene data show CDR1 as SNHLY and CDR2 as FYNNEI. Unmatched junction bases numbered 10, after V lost 6 bases and J lost 16 bases. This CDR3 spans 12 amino acids. The CDR3 nucleotides are TGTGCCAGCAGAGTTACAGGGGGCTATCGGTATTTT. This translates into CASRVTGGYRYF.

In its sample, this clone was seen once. This chain connects TRBV25-1 to TRBJ2-3; unclear D gene. The CDR3 sequence is 13 residues long. Trimming pared 5 bases from V and 5 bases from J, leaving 11 bases between. In germline, CDR1 is MGHDK, CDR2 SYGVNS. DNA of the CDR3: TGTGCCAGCAGTCCCCTGCGCGGAGATACGCAGTATTTT. Its protein product is CASSPLRGDTQYF.

This chain connects TRBV27 to TRBJ1-1; D is undetermined. V was pared by 7 bases and J by 2 bases, with 14 bases between. Germline V CDR1 and CDR2: MNHEY, SMNVEV (reference sequence). CDR3 size: 14 residues. Here the CDR3 DNA reads TGTGCCAGCACGCCCCAAGAGAAAAACACTGAAGCTTTCTTT. It specifies CASTPQEKNTEAFF.

The chain is built from TRBV25-1 and TRBJ1-5; D not certain. CDR1 is MGHDK, CDR2 SYGVNS, per germline. V was cut by 8 bases and J by 3 bases, with 11 bases left in between. CDR3 length: 13 residues. Here the CDR3 reads CASARSNNQPQHF. The CDR3, as DNA: TGTGCCAGCGCTAGATCTAACAATCAGCCCCAGCATTTT.

The chain joins TRBV3-1 (or the pseudogene TRBV3-2) to TRBJ2-5, with D perhaps matching TRBD1 (6 bases). The ends were cut back, 2 bases at V and 3 bases at J, with 10 bases in the middle. Germline lookup yields CDR1 LGHDT and CDR2 YNNKEL (reference sequence). CDR3 length equals 14 residues. For the CDR3, the DNA is TGTGCCAGCAGCCAATTTGCAGGGGAAGAGACCCAGTACTTC. Its translation: CASSQFAGEETQYF.

This clone was seen a single time. The chain has TRBV6-1 and TRBJ2-7, with a weak D call TRBD2 (5 bases). Germline CDR1 and CDR2: MNHNS and SASEGT. The V gene lost 2 bases and the J gene lost 5 bases, with 16 bases spanning the gap. The length of the CDR3 is 15 residues. CDR3 DNA: TGTGCCAGCAGTGAATCGCGGCAGGAGGTAGACGAGCAGTACTTC. Translation: CASSESRQEVDEQYF.

V gene TRBV7-9 combines with J gene TRBJ2-1; 8 bases line up with TRBD2. In germline, CDR1 is SEHNR, CDR2 FQNEAQ (reference sequence). The V and J ends lost 5 bases and 9 bases, in that order; junction bases with no gene match: 9. The CDR3 is made up of 14 amino acids. The CDR3 DNA sequence: TGTGCCAGCAGCCCCACCGGGACTAGTCGTGAGCAGTTCTTC. This codes for CASSPTGTSREQFF.

This clone was seen only a few times. The chain is built from TRBV2 and TRBJ1-6; TRBD1 is a possible D gene (6 bases). CDR3 length: 18 amino acids. Between the trimmed V and J ends, which lost 5 bases and 5 bases, there was a span of 22 bases. The germline CDR1 and CDR2 sequences are SNHLY and FYNNEI. The CDR3 sequence is CASSSQGSGVLHNSPLHF. The CDR3 DNA follows: TGTGCCAGCAGTTCTCAGGGGTCAGGGGTCTTGCATAATTCACCCCTCCACTTT.

The CDR3 nucleotides read TGCAGCGCCGGAGGAGGGGAGATCGGTTCACCCCTCCACTTT. The encoded protein is CSAGGGEIGSPLHF. The genes are TRBV29-1 and TRBJ1-6, with D possibly matching TRBD1 (5 bases). The CDR3 totals 14 residues. The germline V and J ends were trimmed by 7 bases and 9 bases, with 19 bases remaining between them. In germline, CDR1 is SQVTM, CDR2 ANQGSEA. Full variable domain (missing parts from reference TRBV29-1 and TRBJ1-6): SAVISQKPSRDICQRGTSLTIQCQVDSQVTMMFWYRQQPGQSLTLIATANQGSEATYESGFVIDKFPISRPNLTFSTLTVSNMSPEDSSIYLCSAGGGEIGSPLHFGNGTRLTVT.

The chain has TRBV19 and TRBJ2-5; 7 nucleotides agree with TRBD1. This CDR3 contains 15 residues. The J segment lost 5 bases and the V segment lost 1 base, leaving 7 bases of the junction unmatched. In germline, CDR1 is LNHDA, CDR2 SQIVND (reference sequence). The CDR3 nucleotides read TGTGCCAGTAGTATAGCAGAGGGGGCGCGGGAGACCCAGTACTTC. It specifies CASSIAEGARETQYF. The full variable domain, its missing parts supplied by reference TRBV19 and TRBJ2-5, is DGGITQSPKYLFRKEGQNVTLSCEQNLNHDAMYWYRQDPGQGLRLIYYSQIVNDFQKGDIAEGYSVSREKKESFPLTVTSAQKNPTAFYLCASSIAEGARETQYFGPGTRLLVL.

The table lists this clone with a few counts. The J gene is TRBJ2-7, the V gene TRBV28; 8 bases agree with TRBD2. The V and J ends lost 5 bases and 0 bases, in that order; junction bases with no gene match: 9. The CDR3 consists of 16 residues. Germline V gene lookup returns CDR1 MDHEN and CDR2 SYDVKM. The CDR3 loop is CASSPADSGSSYEQYF. In DNA form, the CDR3 reads TGTGCCAGCAGTCCCGCGGACAGCGGGAGCTCCTACGAGCAGTACTTC.